The 9 T cell receptor beta chains presented below share a single source sample, sequenced in a study of breast tumors, draining lymph nodes, adjacent tissues. Samples came from axillary lymph nodes draining the breast cancer. MiXCR, applied by TCRdb to the multiplex PCR reads, yields one record per CDR3 protein. This table has over 250,000 distinct CDR3 sequences, 30% appearing once. Source material: axillary lymph node tissue. The receptors were sampled from a female donor with breast cancer. Some clones in this sample may be carry-over from other donors' samples.

This clonotype has just one count. This rearrangement joins TRBV20-1 to TRBJ2-5; TRBD2 is a possible D gene (7 bases). Germline loops: CDR1 DFQATT, CDR2 SNEGSKA (reference sequence). The CDR3 runs 15 residues. V was pared by 5 bases and J by 6 bases, with 22 bases between. CDR3 bases: TGCAGTGCTCCTCGAGGGGGGGGGTCGGTGAAGACCCAGTACTTC. The encoded protein is CSAPRGGGSVKTQYF.

This clonotype was found many times. The rearrangement joins TRBV9 to TRBJ2-1, with D perhaps TRBD1 or TRBD2 (5 bases each). CDR1 SGDLS and CDR2 YYNGEE come from the germline V gene. Trimming took off 0 bases at V and 8 bases at J, with 21 bases between the two ends. The CDR3 spans 17 residues. CDR3 region: CASSVALSREGDHEQFF. The CDR3 DNA reads TGTGCCAGCAGCGTAGCTTTATCACGGGAAGGGGACCATGAGCAGTTCTTC.

This clonotype was detected once. Germline is not matched at one junction end, which may reflect a read error. V is TRBV10-3 and J is TRBJ2-3; 7 bases agree with TRBD2. The germline CDR1 and CDR2 sequences are ENHRY and SYGVKD. The CDR3 is made up of 14 amino acids. The CDR3 region has the DNA TGTGCCACCAGTGCGGGAGTAAGCACGGATACGCAGTATTTT. Protein product: CATSAGVSTDTQYF.

This chain connects TRBV28 to TRBJ2-7; 8 bases line up with TRBD1. CDR1 MDHEN and CDR2 SYDVKM come from the germline V gene. The length of the CDR3 is 14 residues. The J segment lost 5 bases and the V segment lost 5 bases, leaving 8 bases of the junction unmatched. The CDR3 loop is CASSPQGAEDEQYF. For the CDR3, the DNA is TGTGCCAGCAGTCCTCAGGGGGCCGAGGACGAGCAGTACTTC. The full variable domain, with the rest looked up from reference TRBV28 and TRBJ2-7, is DVKVTQSSRYLVKRTGEKVFLECVQDMDHENMFWYRQDPGLGLRLIYFSYDVKMKEKGDIPEGYSVSREKKERFSLILESASTNQTSMYLCASSPQGAEDEQYFGPGTRLTVT.

In its sample, this clonotype was seen many times. This rearrangement joins TRBV4-3 to TRBJ2-7; 7 bases align to TRBD2. This CDR3 contains 15 residues. V shed 0 bases and J 6 bases; nucleotides not matched to a gene: 8. Per the germline V gene, CDR1 is LGHNA and CDR2 is YSLEER. The CDR3 is CASSQDWGREGEQYF. The CDR3 bases are TGCGCCAGCAGCCAAGACTGGGGCAGGGAGGGCGAGCAGTACTTC.

This sequence joins TRBV20-1 and TRBJ1-5, with TRBD1 matching over 9 bases. Per germline, CDR1 DFQATT and CDR2 SNEGSKA (reference sequence). Trimming at V came to 4 bases and at J to 0 bases, leaving 19 bases not matched to a gene. There are 20 residues in the CDR3. The CDR3: CSATSGFTGETGGSNQPQHF. In DNA form, the CDR3 reads TGCAGTGCTACTAGCGGGTTTACCGGGGAGACAGGGGGTAGCAATCAGCCCCAGCATTTT.

This clonotype was detected ten times or more. The chain carries TRBV5-1 and TRBJ1-5; a weak D match, TRBD1 (6 bases). V was pared by 3 bases and J by 2 bases, with 12 bases between. The CDR3 contains 15 residues. The germline V gene encodes CDR1 SGHRS and CDR2 YFSETQ. Written as DNA, the CDR3 is TGCGCCAGCAGCTGGGGGGCGGAGGGCAATCAGCCCCAGCATTTT. This encodes CASSWGAEGNQPQHF. Full variable domain (rest looked up from reference TRBV5-1 and TRBJ1-5): KAGVTQTPRYLIKTRGQQVTLSCSPISGHRSVSWYQQTPGQGLQFLFEYFSETQRNKGNFPGRFSGRQFSNSRSEMNVSTLELGDSALYLCASSWGAEGNQPQHFGDGTRLSIL.

As regards this clonotype: Just one base apart from a much larger clone, this may be a read error. V gene TRBV6-6 combines with J gene TRBJ2-7; no definite D call. The CDR3 is 13 amino acids. Germline CDR1 is MNHNY and CDR2 is SVGAGI (reference sequence). Deletions cut 6 bases from V and 0 bases from J, with 9 bases between. CDR3: CASRSPSSYEQYF. DNA for the CDR3: TGTGCCAGCAGGTCACCATCCTCCTACGAGCAGTACTTC.

There are many counts of this clonotype. J is TRBJ1-6 and V is TRBV4-1; possible D gene TRBD1, 6 bases. CDR1 is MGHRA, CDR2 YSYEKL, per germline. V was clipped by 3 bases and J by 7 bases, with 19 bases between them. This CDR3 spans 17 amino acids. CDR3 residues: CASSQQSGGAWNSPLHF. The CDR3 DNA is TGCGCCAGCAGCCAGCAGTCGGGGGGCGCATGGAATTCACCCCTCCACTTT.